Listed here is a single TCR beta chain. This specimen comes from a study of shared clonotypes between healthy human individuals. Trimming pared 5 bases from V and 0 bases from J, leaving 11 bases between. Germline V gene sequence: CDR1 SGHRS, CDR2 YFSETQ. The CDR3 loop spans 14 amino acids. TCRdb's copy holds only in-frame clones and misses some; the assay was immunoSEQ multiplex PCR. The sample carries under 1,100,000 clones, roughly 80% recorded once. The chain is built from TRBV5-1 and TRBJ1-1; perhaps TRBD1 as D (5 bases). The sequenced sample consisted of memory CD4+ T cells sorted from blood. Subset here: CD45RA-negative fraction. The TCR originated in a man aged 18 to 30 in good health. The CDR3 loop reads CASRTGVLNTEAFF. The CDR3, as DNA: TGCGCCAGCAGGACGGGGGTACTGAACACTGAAGCTTTCTTT.